This T cell receptor (beta chain) was sequenced in a study of control samples from healthy donors and cancer patients. TCRdb's copy holds only in-frame clones and misses some; the assay was immunoSEQ multiplex PCR. The sample contains around 200,000 clones, around 92% of which appear only once. The CDR3 is 15 amino acids. V was clipped by 3 bases and J by 4 bases; unmatched bases: 6. Germline CDR1 is LNHDA and CDR2 is SQIVND (reference sequence). The gene calls are TRBV19 and TRBJ2-7, with 10 bases lining up with TRBD1. The receptor was derived from a woman aged 25 to 39 in good health. Sequencing was performed on blood. The CDR3 sequence is CASSISDRGLYEQYF. The CDR3 bases are TGTGCCAGTAGTATTTCCGACAGGGGGCTTTACGAGCAGTACTTC. Based on the CDR3 plus reference TRBV19 and TRBJ2-7, the full variable domain is DGGITQSPKYLFRKEGQNVTLSCEQNLNHDAMYWYRQDPGQGLRLIYYSQIVNDFQKGDIAEGYSVSREKKESFPLTVTSAQKNPTAFYLCASSISDRGLYEQYFGPGTRLTVT.